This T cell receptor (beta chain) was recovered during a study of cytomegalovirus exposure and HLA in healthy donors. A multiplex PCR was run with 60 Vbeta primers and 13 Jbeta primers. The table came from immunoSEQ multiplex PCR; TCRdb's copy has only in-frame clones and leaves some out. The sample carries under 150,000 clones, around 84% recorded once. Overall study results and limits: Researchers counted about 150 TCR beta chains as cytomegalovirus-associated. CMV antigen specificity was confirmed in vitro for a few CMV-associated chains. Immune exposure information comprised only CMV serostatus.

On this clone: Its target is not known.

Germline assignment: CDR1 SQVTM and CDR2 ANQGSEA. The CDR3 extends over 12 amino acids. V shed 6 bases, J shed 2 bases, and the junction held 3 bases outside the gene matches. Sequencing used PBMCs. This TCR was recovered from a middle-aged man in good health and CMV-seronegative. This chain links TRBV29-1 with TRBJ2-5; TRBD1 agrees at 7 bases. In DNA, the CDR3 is TGCAGCGTCGGGGACAGACAAGAGACCCAGTACTTC. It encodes CSVGDRQETQYF.